Following are 10 T cell receptor beta chains from one sample sequenced in a study of regulatory T cells in long-lasting Graves disease. Assembly of TCR beta libraries relied on iRepertoire HTBI primers together with Arm-PCR of CDR3 regions. TCRdb independently ran MiXCR on the multiplex PCR reads; one entry per CDR3 protein. The sample records roughly 300,000 distinct CDR3 sequences, 20% to 25% being singletons. The time point here: persistent/refractory GD, antithyroid drugs over 5 years with positive TRAb. Isolated PBMC RNA provided the starting material for the TCR library. The specimen comprised peripheral blood mononuclear cells (PBMCs), sampled when the disease was refractory, from a patient treated with antithyroid drugs. Receptors originate from a female donor with Graves disease.

Ten or more counts support this clonotype. CDR3 protein: CASSLDRLAGGGRRETQYF. CDR3 bases: TGTGCCAGCAGCTTAGATAGGCTAGCGGGAGGGGGTCGAAGAGAGACCCAGTACTTC. The chain couples TRBV11-2 to TRBJ2-5; 12 nucleotides agree with TRBD2. V lost 0 bases, J lost 4 bases, and 12 bases stayed unmatched. This CDR3 contains 19 residues. Germline CDR1 reads SGHAT; CDR2 reads FQNNGV.

J is TRBJ2-3 and V is TRBV28; 8 bases are a match to TRBD1. With 10 bases clipped from V and 6 bases from J, the junction kept 9 bases outside the gene matches. Germline CDR1 reads MDHEN; CDR2 reads SYDVKM. The CDR3 loop spans 13 amino acids. CDR3 nucleotide sequence: TGTGCCACTAATCCGGGACAGGCGGATACGCAGTATTTT. It translates to CATNPGQADTQYF.

The chain is built from TRBV6-4 and TRBJ2-2, with 13 nucleotides matching TRBD2. V lost 10 bases and J lost 6; bases outside the gene matches: 5. Germline V gene sequence: CDR1 MRHNA, CDR2 SNTAGT. This CDR3 is 14 amino acids long. The CDR3 nucleotides are TGTGCCACACGGACTAGCGGGAGCGCCGGGGAGCTGTTTTTT. Encoded protein: CATRTSGSAGELFF.

This clonotype was seen a handful of times. The CDR3 DNA reads TGCGCCAGCAGCCTCCGACGGACGGAATCCTACGAGCAGTACTTC. Amino acid sequence: CASSLRRTESYEQYF. The chain joins TRBV4-1 to TRBJ2-7; D is unclear. This CDR3 spans 15 amino acids. Germline V gene sequence: CDR1 MGHRA, CDR2 YSYEKL. V was cut by 4 bases and J by 1 base, with 14 bases left in between.

For this clonotype: A read error may be the cause here, since a much bigger clone is one base away. The genes are TRBV6-9 and TRBJ2-7, with D possibly TRBD1 on 6 matching bases. The germline gives CDR1 MNHGY, CDR2 SVAAGI. The CDR3 is 15 amino acids. The CDR3 protein is CASSYFAGASYEQCF. The CDR3, as DNA: TGTGCCAGCAGTTACTTTGCAGGGGCCTCCTACGAGCAGTGCTTC.

This clonotype showed up many times. The V and J genes are TRBV28 and TRBJ2-5; maybe TRBD2 (7 bases). V lost 3 bases, J lost 5 bases, and 16 bases lay in between. The CDR3 sequence is 15 residues long. From germline, CDR1 is MDHEN and CDR2 SYDVKM. CDR3 sequence reads: CASSFPQGGGETQYF. The CDR3 DNA is TGTGCCAGCAGTTTTCCACAGGGAGGGGGGGAGACCCAGTACTTC.

This chain joins TRBV30 and TRBJ2-1; 7 bases fit TRBD2. The CDR3 is 15 amino acids. V was pared by 1 base and J by 6 bases, with 9 bases of the junction left unmatched. From germline, CDR1 is GTSNPN and CDR2 SVGIG (reference sequence). The chain's CDR3 is CAWSGVLALPNEQFF. The CDR3 nucleotides are TGTGCCTGGAGTGGCGTACTAGCGCTCCCCAATGAGCAGTTCTTC.

V and J are TRBV7-8 and TRBJ2-7, with D unresolved. Germline loops: CDR1 SGHVS, CDR2 FQNEAQ. The V and J ends lost 1 base and 5 bases respectively, with 12 bases between them. The CDR3 is made up of 14 amino acids. CDR3 in amino acids: CASSLGLESHEQYF. CDR3 nucleotides: TGTGCCAGCAGCTTAGGTCTAGAATCGCACGAGCAGTACTTC.

About this clonotype itself: This sequence may be a read error, since a much larger clone differs from it by one base. The chain joins TRBV2 to TRBJ2-2; D gene unclear. Trimming pared 1 base from V and 4 bases from J, leaving 13 bases between. The CDR3 covers 16 residues. CDR1 is SNHLY, CDR2 FYNNEI, per germline. The CDR3 sequence: CASSEEGERFTGELFF. The DNA for the CDR3 is TGTGCCAGCAGTGAAGAGGGCGAGAGATTCACCGGGGAGCTGTTTTTT.

At least ten counts were recorded for this clonotype. The chain carries TRBV19 and TRBJ1-2, with TRBD1 matching over 8 bases. From germline, CDR1 is LNHDA and CDR2 SQIVND (reference sequence). The junction had 10 bases not matched to a gene; V was cut back by 3 bases and J by 7 bases. This CDR3 is built from 15 residues. Here the CDR3 reads CASSMPGGAETGYTF. The CDR3 DNA reads as TGTGCCAGTAGTATGCCAGGGGGCGCCGAGACTGGCTACACCTTC.